In this sample, the clone carrying this T cell receptor beta chain turned up once. The antigen is undetermined. The data belong to a study of identical twins. Study-level results: Findings came from cross-sectional statistics, without long-term follow-up of donors.

V was pared by 8 bases and J by 7 bases, with 24 bases between. Per germline, CDR1 MNHNS and CDR2 SASEGT. This CDR3 is 15 amino acids long. Unique molecular identifiers were in the cDNA, with template-switch universal primer binding. Each CDR3 protein gets one entry after TCRdb re-called the 5' RACE reads with MiXCR. The sample has roughly 1.6 million distinct CDR3 sequences; less than 35% are singletons. The sequence was obtained from a newborn girl in good health. The chain is built from TRBV6-1 and TRBJ2-7; the D gene is possibly TRBD1 (5 bases). The sequencing sample was made of cord blood. The CDR3 DNA sequence: TGTGCCAGCTGCGGACACCGCGGAGTTTCTGATGAGCAGTACTTC. It is translated as CASCGHRGVSDEQYF.